The 8 T cell receptor beta chains presented below share a single source sample, sequenced in a study of identical twins. TCRdb ran MiXCR on the 5' RACE reads and lists one entry per CDR3 protein. The sample shows some 730,000 distinct CDR3 sequences, approximately 18% of them seen only once. These data were also reused for a study on T cells expressing NK-cell markers.

The sequenced sample consisted of PBMCs. These receptors originate from a woman aged 18-29 years in good health.

This clonotype was detected ten times or more. The chain has TRBV20-1 and TRBJ2-7, with TRBD2 identical over 7 bases. Trimming cost V 5 bases and J 2 bases; bases outside gene matches: 18. In germline, CDR1 is DFQATT, CDR2 SNEGSKA (reference sequence). The CDR3 has 17 amino acids. For the CDR3, the DNA is TGCAGTGCTGCTATCACCGGGGAGGGCAGGGTTGCCTACGAGCAGTACTTC. This encodes CSAAITGEGRVAYEQYF.

The chain's CDR3 is CASSLPPGVGGDTEAFF. In DNA form, the CDR3 reads TGTGCCAGCAGTTTGCCCCCCGGGGTCGGAGGGGACACTGAAGCTTTCTTT. The rearrangement links TRBV12-3 or TRBV12-4 to TRBJ1-1; tentatively, D is TRBD1 (5 bases). V lost 3 bases and J 3 bases, leaving 20 bases between the germline ends. This CDR3 comprises 17 residues.

The CDR3 region is CASSKQGAGNEQFF. The CDR3, as DNA: TGTGCCAGCAGTAAACAGGGGGCTGGGAATGAGCAGTTCTTC. This rearrangement joins TRBV12-3 or TRBV12-4 to TRBJ2-1; 9 bases are a match to TRBD1. V was pared by 5 bases and J by 7 bases, with 6 bases of the junction left unmatched. This CDR3 contains 14 residues.

The rearrangement links TRBV6-5 to TRBJ2-2; TRBD1 might be the D (5 bases). Trimming shortened V by 10 bases and J by 5 bases, and 11 bases separated the two germline ends. The V gene's germline CDR1 is MNHEY and CDR2 SVGAGI. CDR3 length: 12 residues. The CDR3 coding sequence is TGTGCCACCTCAGGGTTGACCGGGGAGCTGTTTTTT. Translating gives CATSGLTGELFF.

This clonotype was seen a few times. V and J are TRBV12-3 or TRBV12-4 and TRBJ2-1, with TRBD2 matching over 8 bases. The J segment lost 9 bases and the V segment lost 1 base, leaving 8 bases of the junction unmatched. The length of the CDR3 is 15 residues. The CDR3 region is CASSLVAGGPVEQFF. CDR3 coding DNA: TGTGCCAGCAGTTTAGTGGCGGGAGGCCCCGTTGAGCAGTTCTTC.

J is TRBJ2-1 and V is TRBV5-5, with TRBD2 as a possible D gene (6 bases). The CDR3 length is 15 residues. Germline V gene lookup returns CDR1 SGHKS and CDR2 YYEKEE (reference sequence). V was pared by 4 bases and J by 2 bases, with 13 bases between. Here the CDR3 DNA reads TGTGCCAGCAGCGGGGGAGGAGGGACCTACAATGAGCAGTTCTTC. Protein: CASSGGGGTYNEQFF.

This chain uses TRBV6-1 with TRBJ2-6, with a weak D call TRBD1 (5 bases). V lost 7 bases and J 4 bases, leaving 20 bases between the germline ends. The CDR3 runs 17 residues. The V gene's germline CDR1 is MNHNS and CDR2 SASEGT. The chain's CDR3 is CASKLQVSVAGANVLTF. The DNA of the CDR3 is TGTGCCAGCAAACTACAGGTCAGCGTGGCCGGGGCCAACGTCCTGACTTTC.

The chain links TRBV12-3 or TRBV12-4 to TRBJ1-1, with D perhaps matching TRBD1 (5 bases). The CDR3 sequence is 13 residues long. Trimming pared 3 bases from V and 4 bases from J, leaving 9 bases between. CDR3 protein: CASSLDTITEAFF. The CDR3 nucleotides are TGTGCCAGCAGTTTGGACACAATCACTGAAGCTTTCTTT.